The next 18 T cell receptor beta chains were all read from a single sample in a study of radiation and T cells in renal cell carcinoma (dated by TCRdb to the early 2020s). Read against the paper, the sample's time point label means: blood 4 weeks post-SBRT, at nephrectomy. Explained via the paper, the treatment or condition label denotes: 15 Gy SBRT to primary tumor, nephrectomy 4 weeks later. The library was produced with the immunoSEQ multiplex PCR assay. The source is immuneACCESS, and TCRdb retained only in-frame sequences with V and J called. Part of the clones is not carried over; for the studies checked, unresolved V genes explain less than half of this, and the remainder is unexplained. For this sample there are 60,000 or so clones; about 80% appear just once. The ten biggest clones cover about 6.4% of the sample. The sequenced sample was blood, obtained from a patient whose treatment included radiotherapy and nephrectomy. The receptors stem from a man aged 60-69 years with renal cell carcinoma.

The chain recombines TRBV27 with TRBJ2-1; TRBD2 matches at 8 bases. V trimming: 6 bases; J trimming: 0 bases; junction bases outside the gene matches: 4. Germline CDR1 is MNHEY and CDR2 is SMNVEV (reference sequence). The CDR3 is 15 amino acids. The CDR3 protein is CASRTSGSSYNEQFF. CDR3 DNA: TGTGCCAGCAGAACTAGCGGCAGCTCCTACAATGAGCAGTTCTTC.

In DNA, the CDR3 is TGTGCCAGCAGTTTGCACGGAGGGGAGGGCTACACCTTC. It yields the protein CASSLHGGEGYTF. The chain links TRBV27 to TRBJ1-2, with D possibly matching TRBD1 (5 bases). Trimming cost V 3 bases and J 8 bases, with 13 bases left between them. This CDR3 comprises 13 residues. Germline values: CDR1 MNHEY, CDR2 SMNVEV (reference sequence).

The sample holds a few counts of this clone. This chain links TRBV5-1 with TRBJ2-2, with a possible D match to TRBD1 (8 bases). The CDR3 length is 16 residues. Between the trimmed V and J ends, which lost 2 bases and 4 bases, there was a span of 15 bases. CDR1 and CDR2 (germline): SGHRS, YFSETQ. Here the CDR3 reads CASSLQGGIGTGELFF. In DNA, the CDR3 is TGCGCCAGCAGCTTACAGGGGGGGATTGGCACCGGGGAGCTGTTTTTT.

This chain connects TRBV11-2 to TRBJ2-1; 11 positions match TRBD2. There are 17 residues in the CDR3. Trimming took 1 base from V and 7 from J; bases not matched to a gene: 9. Germline lookup yields CDR1 SGHAT and CDR2 FQNNGV. DNA for the CDR3: TGTGCCAGCAGCTTAGCAGTAGCGGGGGGGTTTGGTAATGAGCAGTTCTTC. Translation: CASSLAVAGGFGNEQFF.

This chain connects TRBV7-2 to TRBJ2-2; the match to TRBD2 covers 10 bases. Germline assignment: CDR1 SGHTA and CDR2 FQGNSA. The CDR3 is 17 amino acids. V was clipped by 1 base and J by 4 bases; unmatched bases: 6. The CDR3 DNA follows: TGTGCCAGCAGCTTAGGGAGCGGGAGGGGCCCCACCGGGGAGCTGTTTTTT. Its translation: CASSLGSGRGPTGELFF.

In this sample, this clone turned up once. The J gene is TRBJ2-5, the V gene TRBV6-1; 11 bases align to TRBD2. Germline CDR1 is MNHNS and CDR2 is SASEGT. This CDR3 comprises 14 residues. The junction had 4 bases not matched to a gene; V was cut back by 5 bases and J by 5 bases. CDR3 sequence reads: CASSRSGRGETQYF. CDR3 DNA: TGTGCCAGCAGTCGTAGCGGGAGGGGGGAGACCCAGTACTTC.

V gene TRBV29-1 combines with J gene TRBJ2-3; D possibly uses TRBD1 or TRBD2 (5 bases each). This CDR3 spans 14 amino acids. Germline values: CDR1 SQVTM, CDR2 ANQGSEA. V was clipped by 7 bases and J by 2 bases, with 16 bases between them. The CDR3 DNA reads as TGCAGCGGTGCTGCCGGGGCCTACACAGATACGCAGTATTTT. Its translation is CSGAAGAYTDTQYF.

The rearrangement joins TRBV12-5 to TRBJ2-5, with D perhaps TRBD2 (6 bases). The V and J ends lost 0 bases and 4 bases respectively, with 12 bases between them. The CDR3 runs to 15 residues. Germline V gene data show CDR1 as LGHNT and CDR2 as FRNRAP. CDR3 bases: TGTGCTAGTGGTTTGGTACAAGGAGGGGCAGAGACCCAGTACTTC. It is translated as CASGLVQGGAETQYF.

This chain joins TRBV7-6 and TRBJ2-1; tentative D call: TRBD2 (6 bases). The CDR3 length is 15 residues. V lost 3 bases to trimming and J lost 2 bases, with 11 bases between them. In germline, CDR1 is SGHVS, CDR2 FNYEAQ. The CDR3 sequence is CASSLETGAYNEQFF. The CDR3 DNA reads as TGTGCCAGCAGCTTGGAGACGGGGGCCTACAATGAGCAGTTCTTC.

The chain carries TRBV2 and TRBJ2-1, with TRBD2 matching 11 bases. Germline CDR1 SNHLY, CDR2 FYNNEI. The ends lost 8 bases at V and 6 bases at J; junction bases unmatched: 12. The CDR3 runs to 16 residues. This CDR3 reads CASAGPTSGSVNEQFF. CDR3 DNA sequence: TGTGCCAGCGCCGGCCCCACTAGCGGGAGTGTCAATGAGCAGTTCTTC.

This clone was counted only a few times. The CDR3 DNA reads TGTGCCTGGAGTGTACGATGGGACGAGCAGTACTTC. Translating it yields CAWSVRWDEQYF. The J gene is TRBJ2-7, the V gene TRBV30, with no clear D. Deletions cut 0 bases from V and 5 bases from J, with 8 bases between. Germline V gene sequence: CDR1 GTSNPN, CDR2 SVGIG (reference sequence). CDR3 length equals 12 residues.

The CDR3, as DNA: TGTGCCAGCTCCGCCGATGGACAGACAGATACGCAGTATTTT. This translates into CASSADGQTDTQYF. The chain recombines TRBV18 with TRBJ2-3, with D possibly matching TRBD1 (6 bases). This CDR3 is 14 amino acids long. Trimming removed 6 bases at V and 3 bases at J, with 13 bases between. Germline values: CDR1 KGHSH, CDR2 LQKENI.

The rearrangement uses TRBV7-9 and TRBJ2-5; D not certain. The CDR3 consists of 14 residues. Trimming shortened V by 1 base and J by 3 bases, and 9 bases separated the two germline ends. CDR1 SEHNR and CDR2 FQNEAQ come from the germline V gene (reference sequence). The CDR3 reads CASSLGRIEETQYF. The CDR3 DNA reads TGTGCCAGCAGCTTAGGGCGGATCGAAGAGACCCAGTACTTC. The whole variable domain, remainder taken from reference TRBV7-9 and TRBJ2-5, is DTGVSQNPRHKITKRGQNVTFRCDPISEHNRLYWYRQTLGQGPEFLTYFQNEAQLEKSRLLSDRFSAERPKGSFSTLEIQRTEQGDSAMYLCASSLGRIEETQYFGPGTRLLVL.

A single count supports this clone. The rearrangement uses TRBV9 and TRBJ1-2, with D possibly matching TRBD1 (6 bases). CDR1 SGDLS and CDR2 YYNGEE come from the germline V gene. The V gene lost 0 bases and the J gene lost 4 bases, with 13 bases spanning the gap. The CDR3 runs 15 residues. CDR3 sequence (DNA): TGTGCCAGCAGCGTAGACGCACAGGGAACCTATGGCTACACCTTC. It is translated as CASSVDAQGTYGYTF. The full variable domain, completed using reference TRBV9 and TRBJ1-2, is DSGVTQTPKHLITATGQRVTLRCSPRSGDLSVYWYQQSLDQGLQFLIQYYNGEERAKGNILERFSAQQFPDLHSELNLSSLELGDSALYFCASSVDAQGTYGYTFGSGTRLTVV.

This clone was counted once. The chain is built from TRBV29-1 and TRBJ2-1; D is possibly TRBD1 or TRBD2 (5 bases each). Germline-derived CDR1 and CDR2 are SQVTM and ANQGSEA. The CDR3 has 15 residues. Trimming took off 6 bases at V and 0 bases at J, with 15 bases between the two ends. The CDR3 region has the DNA TGCAGCGTGGGGGTAGGCCCGAGCTCCTACAATGAGCAGTTCTTC. This codes for CSVGVGPSSYNEQFF.

The CDR3: CASSKAGWTSGGADTDTQYF. The CDR3 nucleotides read TGTGCCAGCAGCAAAGCTGGTTGGACTAGCGGGGGGGCCGACACAGATACGCAGTATTTT. The chain joins TRBV21-1 to TRBJ2-3; the table's D call, TRBD2, was not checked against the DNA. TRBV21-1 corresponds to a pseudogene. This CDR3 is built from 20 residues.

The J gene is TRBJ1-5, the V gene TRBV6-6; D gene unclear. The CDR3 sequence is 13 residues long. V shed 6 bases and J shed 3 bases, with 9 bases lying between them. Germline V gene data show CDR1 as MNHNY and CDR2 as SVGAGI (reference sequence). The CDR3 is CASSLRSNQPQHF. The CDR3 DNA sequence: TGTGCCAGCAGCCTCCGGTCCAATCAGCCCCAGCATTTT.

The chain has TRBV11-2 and TRBJ2-7; TRBD2 is a possible D gene (5 bases). The V and J ends lost 0 bases and 4 bases respectively, with 7 bases between them. CDR3 length equals 13 residues. Germline values: CDR1 SGHAT, CDR2 FQNNGV. The chain's CDR3 is CASSLDREYEQYF. As DNA, the CDR3 is TGTGCCAGCAGCTTAGATAGGGAGTACGAGCAGTACTTC.